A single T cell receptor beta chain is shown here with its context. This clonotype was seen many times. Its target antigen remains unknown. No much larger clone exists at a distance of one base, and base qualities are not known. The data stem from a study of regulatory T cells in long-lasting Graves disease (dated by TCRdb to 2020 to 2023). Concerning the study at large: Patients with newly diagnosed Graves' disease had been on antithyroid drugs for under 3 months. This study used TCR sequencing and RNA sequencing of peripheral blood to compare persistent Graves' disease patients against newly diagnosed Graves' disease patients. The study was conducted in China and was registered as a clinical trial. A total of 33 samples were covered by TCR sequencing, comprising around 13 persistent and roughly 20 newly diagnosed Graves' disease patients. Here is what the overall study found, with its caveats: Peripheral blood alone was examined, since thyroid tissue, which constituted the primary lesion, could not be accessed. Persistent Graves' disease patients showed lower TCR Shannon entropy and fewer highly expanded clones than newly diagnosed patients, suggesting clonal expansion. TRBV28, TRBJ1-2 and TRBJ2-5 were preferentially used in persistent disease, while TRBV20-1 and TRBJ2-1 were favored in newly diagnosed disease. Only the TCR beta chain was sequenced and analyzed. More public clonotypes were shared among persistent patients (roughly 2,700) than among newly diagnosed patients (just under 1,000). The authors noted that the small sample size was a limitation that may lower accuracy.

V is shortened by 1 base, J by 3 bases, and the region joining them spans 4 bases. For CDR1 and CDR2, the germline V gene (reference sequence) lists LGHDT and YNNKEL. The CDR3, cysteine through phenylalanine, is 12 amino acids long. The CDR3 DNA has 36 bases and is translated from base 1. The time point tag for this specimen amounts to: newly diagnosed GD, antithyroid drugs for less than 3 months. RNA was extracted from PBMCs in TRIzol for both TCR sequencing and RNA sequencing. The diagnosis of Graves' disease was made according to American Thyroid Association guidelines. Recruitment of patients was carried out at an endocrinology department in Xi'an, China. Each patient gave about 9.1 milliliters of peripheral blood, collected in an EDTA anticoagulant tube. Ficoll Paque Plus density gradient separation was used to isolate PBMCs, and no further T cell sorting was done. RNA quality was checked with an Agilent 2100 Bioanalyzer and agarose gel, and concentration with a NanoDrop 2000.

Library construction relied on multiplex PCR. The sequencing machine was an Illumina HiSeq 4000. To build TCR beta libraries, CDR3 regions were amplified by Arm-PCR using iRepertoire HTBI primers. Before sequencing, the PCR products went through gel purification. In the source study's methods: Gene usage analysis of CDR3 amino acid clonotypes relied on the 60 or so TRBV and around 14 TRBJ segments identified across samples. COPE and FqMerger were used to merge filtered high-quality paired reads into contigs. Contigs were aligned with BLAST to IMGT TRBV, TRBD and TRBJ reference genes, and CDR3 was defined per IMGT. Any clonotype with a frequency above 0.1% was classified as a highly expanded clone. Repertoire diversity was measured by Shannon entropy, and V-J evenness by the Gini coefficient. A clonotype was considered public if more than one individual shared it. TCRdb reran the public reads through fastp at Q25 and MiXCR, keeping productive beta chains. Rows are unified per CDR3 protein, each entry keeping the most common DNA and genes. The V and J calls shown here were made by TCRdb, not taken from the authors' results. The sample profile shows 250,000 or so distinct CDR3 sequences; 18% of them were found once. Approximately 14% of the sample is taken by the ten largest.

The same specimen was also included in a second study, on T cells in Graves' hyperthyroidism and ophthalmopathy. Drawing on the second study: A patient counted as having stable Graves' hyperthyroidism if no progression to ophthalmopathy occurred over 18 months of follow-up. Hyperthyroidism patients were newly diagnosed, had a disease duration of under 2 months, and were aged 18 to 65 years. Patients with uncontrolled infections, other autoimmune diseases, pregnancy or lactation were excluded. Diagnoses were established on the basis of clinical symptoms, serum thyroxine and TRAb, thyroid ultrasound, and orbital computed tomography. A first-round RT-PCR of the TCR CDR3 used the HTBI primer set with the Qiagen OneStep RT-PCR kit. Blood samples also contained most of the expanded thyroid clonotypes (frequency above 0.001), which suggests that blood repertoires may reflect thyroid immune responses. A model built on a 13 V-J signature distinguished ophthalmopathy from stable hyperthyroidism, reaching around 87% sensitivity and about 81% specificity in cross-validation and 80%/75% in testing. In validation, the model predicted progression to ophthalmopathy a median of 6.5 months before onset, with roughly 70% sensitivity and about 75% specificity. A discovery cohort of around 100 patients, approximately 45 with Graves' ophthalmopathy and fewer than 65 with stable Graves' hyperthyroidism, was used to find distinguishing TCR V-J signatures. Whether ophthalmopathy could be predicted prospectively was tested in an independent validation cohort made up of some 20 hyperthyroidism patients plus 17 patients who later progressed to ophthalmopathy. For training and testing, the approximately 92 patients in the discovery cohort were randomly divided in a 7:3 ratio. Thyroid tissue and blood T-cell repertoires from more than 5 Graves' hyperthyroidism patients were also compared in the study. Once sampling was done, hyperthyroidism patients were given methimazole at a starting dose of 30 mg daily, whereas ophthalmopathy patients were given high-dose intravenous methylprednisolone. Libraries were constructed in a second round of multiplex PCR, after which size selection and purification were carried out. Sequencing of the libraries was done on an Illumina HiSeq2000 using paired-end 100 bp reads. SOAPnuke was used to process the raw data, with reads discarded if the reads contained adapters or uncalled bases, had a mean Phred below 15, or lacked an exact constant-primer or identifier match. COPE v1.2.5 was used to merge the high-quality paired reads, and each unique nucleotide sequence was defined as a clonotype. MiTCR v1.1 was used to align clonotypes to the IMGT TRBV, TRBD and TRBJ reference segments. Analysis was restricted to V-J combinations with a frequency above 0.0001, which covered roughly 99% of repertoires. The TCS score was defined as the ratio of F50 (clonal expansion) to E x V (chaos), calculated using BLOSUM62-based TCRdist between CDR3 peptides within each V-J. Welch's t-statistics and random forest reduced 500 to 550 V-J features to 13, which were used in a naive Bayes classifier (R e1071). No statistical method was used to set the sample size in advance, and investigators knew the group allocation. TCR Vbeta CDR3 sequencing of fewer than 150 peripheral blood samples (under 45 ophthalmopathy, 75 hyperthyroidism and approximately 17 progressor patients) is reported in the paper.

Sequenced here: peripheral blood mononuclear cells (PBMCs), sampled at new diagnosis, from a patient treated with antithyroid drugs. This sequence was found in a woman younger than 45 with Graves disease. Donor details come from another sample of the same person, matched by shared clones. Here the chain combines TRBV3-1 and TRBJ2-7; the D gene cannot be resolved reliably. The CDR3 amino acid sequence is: CASSQVYYEQYF. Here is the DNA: TGTGCCAGCAGCCAAGTGTACTACGAGCAGTACTTC.